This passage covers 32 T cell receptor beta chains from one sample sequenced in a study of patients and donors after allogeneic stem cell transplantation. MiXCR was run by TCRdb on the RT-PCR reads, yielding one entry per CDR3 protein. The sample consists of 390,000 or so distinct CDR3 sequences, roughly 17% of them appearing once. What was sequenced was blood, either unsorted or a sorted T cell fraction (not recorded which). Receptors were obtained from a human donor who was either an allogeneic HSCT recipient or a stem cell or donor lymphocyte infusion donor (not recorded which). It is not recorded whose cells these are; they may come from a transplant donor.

The CDR3 DNA sequence: TGTGCCAGTTCCTCCGGGACAGGGTTGGCACCCCTCCACTTT. Amino acid sequence: CASSSGTGLAPLHF. The V and J genes are TRBV19 and TRBJ1-6; TRBD1 matches 9 bases. The germline CDR1 and CDR2 sequences are LNHDA and SQIVND (reference sequence). V shed 8 bases, J shed 11 bases, and the junction held 10 bases outside the gene matches. The CDR3 contains 14 residues.

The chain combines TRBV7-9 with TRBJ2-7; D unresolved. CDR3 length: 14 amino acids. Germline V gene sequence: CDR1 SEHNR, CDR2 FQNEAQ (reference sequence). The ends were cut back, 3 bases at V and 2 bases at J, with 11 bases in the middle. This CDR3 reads CASSLGKKTYEQYF. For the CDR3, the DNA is TGTGCCAGCAGCTTGGGGAAGAAAACCTACGAGCAGTACTTC.

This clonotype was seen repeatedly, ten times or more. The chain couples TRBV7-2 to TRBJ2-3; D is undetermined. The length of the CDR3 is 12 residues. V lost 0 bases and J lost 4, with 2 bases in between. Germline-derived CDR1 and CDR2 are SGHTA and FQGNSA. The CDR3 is CASSLAADTQYF. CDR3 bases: TGTGCCAGCAGCTTAGCGGCAGATACGCAGTATTTT.

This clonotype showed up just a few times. The CDR3 here is CASSYSPGQVEKLFF. The DNA for the CDR3 is TGTGCCAGCAGTTACTCCCCGGGACAGGTAGAAAAACTGTTTTTT. The chain couples TRBV6-5 to TRBJ1-4; the match to TRBD1 covers 8 bases. Germline V gives CDR1 MNHEY, CDR2 SVGAGI. CDR3 size: 15 residues. V trimming: 0 bases; J trimming: 8 bases; junction bases outside the gene matches: 5.

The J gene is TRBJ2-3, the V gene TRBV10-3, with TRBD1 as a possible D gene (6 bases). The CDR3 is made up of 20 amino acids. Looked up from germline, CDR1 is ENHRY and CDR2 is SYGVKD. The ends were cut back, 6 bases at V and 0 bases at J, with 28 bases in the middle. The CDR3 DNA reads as TGTGCCATCAGCCGACCTGGGACAAGAATAGACGGGCCGAGCACAGATACGCAGTATTTT. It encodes CAISRPGTRIDGPSTDTQYF.

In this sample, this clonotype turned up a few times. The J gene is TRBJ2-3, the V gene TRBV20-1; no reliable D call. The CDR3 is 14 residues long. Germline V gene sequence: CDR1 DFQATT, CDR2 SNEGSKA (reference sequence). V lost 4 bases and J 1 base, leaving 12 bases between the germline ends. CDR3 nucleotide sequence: TGCAGTGCTACCTTAACACTGGGCACAGATACGCAGTATTTT. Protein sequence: CSATLTLGTDTQYF.

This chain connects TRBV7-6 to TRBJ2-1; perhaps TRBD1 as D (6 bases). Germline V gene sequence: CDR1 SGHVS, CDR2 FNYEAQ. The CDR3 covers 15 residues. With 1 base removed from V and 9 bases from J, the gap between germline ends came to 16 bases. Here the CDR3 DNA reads TGTGCCAGCAGCTTAGGTGGAGCTCTAGGGGGTGAGCAGTTCTTC. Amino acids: CASSLGGALGGEQFF.

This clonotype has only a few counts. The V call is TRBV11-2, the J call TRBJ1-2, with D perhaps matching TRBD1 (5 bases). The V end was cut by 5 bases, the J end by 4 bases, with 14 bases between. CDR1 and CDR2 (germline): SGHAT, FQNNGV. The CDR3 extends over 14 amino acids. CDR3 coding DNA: TGTGCCAGCAGCCCCGGCAGGGCGTTCTATGGCTACACCTTC. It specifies CASSPGRAFYGYTF. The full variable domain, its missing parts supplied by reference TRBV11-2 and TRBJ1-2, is EAGVAQSPRYKIIEKRQSVAFWCNPISGHATLYWYQQILGQGPKLLIQFQNNGVVDDSQLPKDRFSAERLKGVDSTLKIQPAKLEDSAVYLCASSPGRAFYGYTFGSGTRLTVV.

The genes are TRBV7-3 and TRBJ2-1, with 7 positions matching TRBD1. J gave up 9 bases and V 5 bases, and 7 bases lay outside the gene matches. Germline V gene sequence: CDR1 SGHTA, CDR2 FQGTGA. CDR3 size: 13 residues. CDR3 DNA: TGTGCCAGCAGCCAAGAGGGGGCCGGTGAGCAGTTCTTC. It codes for CASSQEGAGEQFF. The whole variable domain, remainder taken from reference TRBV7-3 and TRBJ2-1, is GAGVSQTPSNKVTEKGKYVELRCDPISGHTALYWYRQSLGQGPEFLIYFQGTGAADDSGLPNDRFFAVRPEGSVSTLKIQRTERGDSAVYLCASSQEGAGEQFFGPGTRLTVL.

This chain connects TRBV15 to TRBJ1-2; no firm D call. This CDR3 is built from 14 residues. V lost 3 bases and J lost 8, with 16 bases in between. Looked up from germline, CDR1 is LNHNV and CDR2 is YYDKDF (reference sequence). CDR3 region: CATSRVDRAEGYTF. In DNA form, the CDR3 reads TGTGCCACCAGCAGGGTCGATAGGGCCGAAGGCTACACCTTC.

CDR3 sequence reads: CASSADWGDTQYF. Here the CDR3 DNA reads TGTGCCAGCAGTGCGGACTGGGGGGATACGCAGTATTTT. This chain joins TRBV27 and TRBJ2-3, with D perhaps being TRBD1 or TRBD2 (5 bases each). V lost 5 bases, J lost 6 bases, and 12 bases lay in between. Germline CDR1 MNHEY, CDR2 SMNVEV (reference sequence). There are 13 residues in the CDR3.

The CDR3 sequence is CASSWRGRSSGANVLTF. The CDR3, as DNA: TGCGCCAGCAGCTGGCGGGGGAGGAGCTCTGGGGCCAACGTCCTGACTTTC. J is TRBJ2-6 and V is TRBV5-1; 7 bases agree with TRBD2. CDR1 is SGHRS and CDR2 is YFSETQ in the germline V gene. V trimming: 3 bases; J trimming: 0 bases; junction bases outside the gene matches: 6. The CDR3 is 17 amino acids.

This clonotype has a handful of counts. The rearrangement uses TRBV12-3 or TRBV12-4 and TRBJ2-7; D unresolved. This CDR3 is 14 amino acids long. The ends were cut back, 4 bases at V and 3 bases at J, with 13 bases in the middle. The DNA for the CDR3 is TGTGCCAGCAGTTCAGTAGGGCTTCTCTACGAGCAGTACTTC. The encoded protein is CASSSVGLLYEQYF.

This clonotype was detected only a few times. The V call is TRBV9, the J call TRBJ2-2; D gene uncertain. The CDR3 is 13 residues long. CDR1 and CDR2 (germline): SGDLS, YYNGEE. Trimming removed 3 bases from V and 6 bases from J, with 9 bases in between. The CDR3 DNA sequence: TGTGCCAGCAGCGCGGTTCTCTCCGGGGAGCTGTTTTTT. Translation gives CASSAVLSGELFF.

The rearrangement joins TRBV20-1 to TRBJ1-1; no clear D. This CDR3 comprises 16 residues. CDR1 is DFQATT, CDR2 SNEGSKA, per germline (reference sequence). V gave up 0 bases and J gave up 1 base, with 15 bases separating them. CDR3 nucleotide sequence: TGCAGTGCTAGAGATCCCGGACCGACTTCGAACACTGAAGCTTTCTTT. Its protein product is CSARDPGPTSNTEAFF.

The CDR3 sequence: CASTRTGTSTEAFF. The DNA for the CDR3 is TGTGCCAGCACCCGGACAGGGACGAGCACTGAAGCTTTCTTT. The chain links TRBV6-1 to TRBJ1-1; 8 positions agree with TRBD1. Per germline, CDR1 MNHNS and CDR2 SASEGT. J lost 4 bases, V lost 7 bases, and 8 bases had no gene match. CDR3 size: 14 residues.

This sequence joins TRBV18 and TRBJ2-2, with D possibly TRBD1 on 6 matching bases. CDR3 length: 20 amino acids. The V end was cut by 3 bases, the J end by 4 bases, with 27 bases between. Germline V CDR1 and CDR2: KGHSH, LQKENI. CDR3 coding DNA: TGTGCCAGCTCACCCCTGGTTCTACAGGGATGGAACGGAGTCACCGGGGAGCTGTTTTTT. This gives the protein CASSPLVLQGWNGVTGELFF.

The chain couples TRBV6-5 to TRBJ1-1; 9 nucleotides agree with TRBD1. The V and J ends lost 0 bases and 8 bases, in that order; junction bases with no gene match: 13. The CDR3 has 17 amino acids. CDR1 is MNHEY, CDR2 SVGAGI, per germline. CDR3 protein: CASSYSNPGQGVGEAFF. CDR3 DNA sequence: TGTGCCAGCAGTTACTCGAATCCGGGACAGGGAGTTGGGGAAGCTTTCTTT.

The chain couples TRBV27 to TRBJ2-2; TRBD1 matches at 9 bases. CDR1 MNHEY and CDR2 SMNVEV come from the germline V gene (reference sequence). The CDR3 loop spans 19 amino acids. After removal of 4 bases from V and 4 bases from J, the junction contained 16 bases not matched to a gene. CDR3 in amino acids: CASSSQSLSGQGSTGELFF. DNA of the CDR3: TGTGCCAGCAGTTCACAGAGCCTTTCGGGACAGGGAAGCACCGGGGAGCTGTTTTTT.

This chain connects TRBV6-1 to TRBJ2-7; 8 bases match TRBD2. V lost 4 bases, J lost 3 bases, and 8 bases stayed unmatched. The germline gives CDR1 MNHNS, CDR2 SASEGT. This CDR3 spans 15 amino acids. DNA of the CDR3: TGTGCCAGCAGTGCTGATGCTAGCGGGTTCTACGAGCAGTACTTC. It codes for CASSADASGFYEQYF.

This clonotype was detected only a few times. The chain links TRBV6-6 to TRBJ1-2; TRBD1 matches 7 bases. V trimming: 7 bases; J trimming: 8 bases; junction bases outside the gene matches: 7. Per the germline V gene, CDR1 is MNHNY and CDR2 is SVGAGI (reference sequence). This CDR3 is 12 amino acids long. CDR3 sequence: CASNTGAAGYTF. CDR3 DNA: TGTGCCAGCAATACAGGGGCTGCAGGCTACACCTTC.

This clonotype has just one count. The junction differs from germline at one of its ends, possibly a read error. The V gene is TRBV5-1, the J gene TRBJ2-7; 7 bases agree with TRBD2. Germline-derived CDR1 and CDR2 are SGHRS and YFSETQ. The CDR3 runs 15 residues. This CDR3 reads CASSLLGRSSYDQYF. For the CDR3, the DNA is TGCGCCAGCAGCTTGCTCGGGAGGTCCTCCTACGACCAGTACTTC.

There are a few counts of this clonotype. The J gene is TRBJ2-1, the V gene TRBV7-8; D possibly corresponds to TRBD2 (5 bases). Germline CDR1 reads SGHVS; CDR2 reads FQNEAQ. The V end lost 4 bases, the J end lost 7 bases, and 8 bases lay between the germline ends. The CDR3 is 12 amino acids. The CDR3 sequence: CASSYSVNEQFF. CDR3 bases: TGTGCCAGCAGCTATAGCGTGAATGAGCAGTTCTTC.

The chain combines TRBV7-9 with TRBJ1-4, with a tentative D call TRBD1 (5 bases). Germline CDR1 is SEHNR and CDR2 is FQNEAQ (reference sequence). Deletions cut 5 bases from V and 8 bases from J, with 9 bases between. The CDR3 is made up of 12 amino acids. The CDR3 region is CASSQGKEKLFF. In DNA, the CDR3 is TGTGCCAGCAGCCAGGGCAAGGAAAAACTGTTTTTT.

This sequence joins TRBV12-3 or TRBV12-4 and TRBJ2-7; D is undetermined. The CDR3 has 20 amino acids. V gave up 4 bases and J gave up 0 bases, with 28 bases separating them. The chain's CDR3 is CASSSVGSATRVPNSYEQYF. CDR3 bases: TGTGCCAGCAGTTCGGTCGGATCTGCCACCCGGGTTCCAAACTCCTACGAGCAGTACTTC.

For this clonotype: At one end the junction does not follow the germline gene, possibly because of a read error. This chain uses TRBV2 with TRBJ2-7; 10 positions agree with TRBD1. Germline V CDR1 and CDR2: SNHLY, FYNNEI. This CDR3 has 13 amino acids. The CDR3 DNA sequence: TGTGCGAGCAAGGGACAGGGGTCCTACGAGCAGTACTTC. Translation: CASKGQGSYEQYF. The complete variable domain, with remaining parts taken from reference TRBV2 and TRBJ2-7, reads EPEVTQTPSHQVTQMGQEVILRCVPISNHLYFYWYRQILGQKVEFLVSFYNNEISEKSEIFDDQFSVERPDGSNFTLKIRSTKLEDSAMYFCASKGQGSYEQYFGPGTRLTVT.

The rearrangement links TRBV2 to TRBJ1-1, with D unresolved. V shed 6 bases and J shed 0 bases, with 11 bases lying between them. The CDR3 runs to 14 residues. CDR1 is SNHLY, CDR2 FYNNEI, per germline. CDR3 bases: TGTGCCAGCAGGGAGACACCTTTGAACACTGAAGCTTTCTTT. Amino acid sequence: CASRETPLNTEAFF.

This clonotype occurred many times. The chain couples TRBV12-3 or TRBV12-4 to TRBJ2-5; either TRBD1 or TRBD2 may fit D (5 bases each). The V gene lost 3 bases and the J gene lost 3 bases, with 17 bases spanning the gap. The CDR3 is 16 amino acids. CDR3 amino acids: CASSFGSWGKEETQYF. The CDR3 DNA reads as TGTGCCAGCAGTTTCGGCTCGTGGGGGAAAGAAGAGACCCAGTACTTC.

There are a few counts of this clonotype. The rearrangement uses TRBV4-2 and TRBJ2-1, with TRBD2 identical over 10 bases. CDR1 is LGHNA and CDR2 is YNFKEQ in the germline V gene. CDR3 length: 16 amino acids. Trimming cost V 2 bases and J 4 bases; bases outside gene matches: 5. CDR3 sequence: CASSQRGTSVYNEQFF. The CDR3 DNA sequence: TGTGCCAGCAGCCAACGCGGGACTAGCGTATACAATGAGCAGTTCTTC.

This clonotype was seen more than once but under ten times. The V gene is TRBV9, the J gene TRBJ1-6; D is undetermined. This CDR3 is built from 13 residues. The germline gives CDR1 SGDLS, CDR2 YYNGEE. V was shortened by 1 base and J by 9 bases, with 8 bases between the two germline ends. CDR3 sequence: CASSVKEGSPLHF. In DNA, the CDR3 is TGTGCCAGCAGCGTAAAAGAGGGTTCACCCCTCCACTTT.

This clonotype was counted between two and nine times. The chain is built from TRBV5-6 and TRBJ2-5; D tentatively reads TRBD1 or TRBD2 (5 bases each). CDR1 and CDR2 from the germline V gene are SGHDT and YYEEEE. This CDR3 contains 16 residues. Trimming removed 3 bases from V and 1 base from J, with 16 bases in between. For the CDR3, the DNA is TGTGCCAGCAGCTCCAGACAGAGGGGAACCCAAGAGACCCAGTACTTC. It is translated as CASSSRQRGTQETQYF.

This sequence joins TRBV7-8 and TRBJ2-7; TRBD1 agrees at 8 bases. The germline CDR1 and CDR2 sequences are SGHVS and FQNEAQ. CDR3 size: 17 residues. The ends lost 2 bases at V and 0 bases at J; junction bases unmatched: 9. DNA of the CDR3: TGTGCCAGCAGCTTAAGCTGGGGACAGGTGAACTCCTACGAGCAGTACTTC. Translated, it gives CASSLSWGQVNSYEQYF.